The T cell receptor (beta chain) described here comes from a study of blood T cell repertoires in COVID-19 (dated by TCRdb to about 2020). Turning to the overall study: Samples covering the acute and convalescent phases of COVID-19 were provided by collaborators in the United States, Italy and Spain. The prospective study material was composed of cDNA or gDNA derived from T cells, B-cell-depleted T cells, or PBMCs. The dataset comprised deeply sampled blood TCRbeta repertoires from subjects exposed to, actively infected with, or recovered from COVID-19. The repertoires were released in a freely available public database meant as a resource for research on the immune response to SARS-CoV-2. The samples were drawn from two sources: the first 160 participants of the ongoing ImmuneRACE study, and 950 to 1,500 subjects contributed by 6 global collaborators. A de-identified subject ID, COVID-19 status, age in years and sex were almost always included in the sample metadata. HLA class I and class II types, where available, came from metadata supplied by the sample provider rather than from assay-based typing.

Trimming costs V 3 bases and J 15 bases, and their ends lie 18 bases apart. As encoded in the germline V gene, CDR1 is MDHEN while CDR2 is SYDVKM. Including the terminal cysteine and phenylalanine, the CDR3 comprises 13 residues. CDR3 DNA is the only sequence kept; it has 39 bases, read in frame from the first base. On the study overall, not on this receptor specifically: How much clinical and demographic metadata was included differed by source and by participant, and the metadata was provided uncurated.

For this clone: Its binding antigen is unknown. There are no base qualities to consult, and no much larger clone falls within one base.

TCRbeta CDR3 regions were amplified from genomic DNA using the immunoSEQ Assay, a bias-controlled multiplex PCR. For the original study's pipeline: The number of nucleated cells in each sample was estimated by amplification of reference gene primers within the assay. To quantify the absolute abundance of each unique TCRbeta CDR3 rearrangement, sequence reads were collapsed and filtered. For each sample, productive Simpson clonality was calculated as the square root of Simpson's diversity index over productive rearrangements. TCRdb stores this immuneACCESS table with in-frame sequences only. Part of the clones is absent; in the studies checked, under half of the shortfall reflects unresolved V genes, and no reason is known for the rest. D and trimming come from the DNA, and the V and J calls and clone size come from that table. Here the sample has about 440,000 clones; 80% to 95% occur a single time. Of the sample, less than 0.75% falls within the top ten clones.

Participants in the prospective study were aged roughly 18 to 100 years, lived in 20 to 30 United States geographic areas, and enrolled through a virtual design. In the prospective study, cohorts were assigned on the basis of participant-reported clinical history obtained from a screening survey and a study questionnaire. ImmuneRACE Cohort 3 recovered participants were defined by two consecutive negative NP/OP PCR tests, healthcare professional clearance, or symptom resolution. Mobile phlebotomists in the prospective study collected whole blood, serum and a nasopharyngeal or oropharyngeal swab from every participant. Prospective study participants could optionally give additional blood draws and questionnaires over an approximately two-month period. Prospective study blood samples were shipped either frozen or at room temperature before DNA extraction.

The sequenced material came from PBMCs or T cells enriched from blood (not recorded which). The sequence is built from TRBV28 and TRBJ2-1; TRBD1 could be the D gene, as 6 bases match. The sequence came from a man aged 18 to 29 who had recovered from COVID-19. The CDR3: CASSLGISGQLFF. The bases read TGTGCCAGCAGTTTGGGGATCTCAGGACAGCTGTTCTTC.